The clone carrying this TCR beta chain was detected only once. The sample comes from a study of T cells in Graves' hyperthyroidism and ophthalmopathy. Authors of the study amplified TCR beta CDR3 regions from RNA transcripts. The HTBI primer set drove a first-round RT-PCR of the TCR CDR3. TCRdb reprocessed the multiplex PCR reads with MiXCR, giving one entry per CDR3 protein. The sample contains about 270,000 distinct CDR3 sequences, 13% to 15% of which appear only once. The length of the CDR3 is 16 residues. Trimming at V came to 7 bases and at J to 4 bases, leaving 12 bases not matched to a gene. Germline CDR1 is MDHEN and CDR2 is SYDVKM.

The TCR originated in a woman aged 45-65 years with Graves' hyperthyroidism that later progressed to Graves' ophthalmopathy. The sequenced sample consisted of blood. The genes are TRBV28 and TRBJ2-1, with TRBD1 identical over 8 bases. CDR3 loop: CASKGETGVEYNEQFF. The CDR3 DNA follows: TGTGCCAGCAAGGGGGAGACAGGGGTAGAATACAATGAGCAGTTCTTC.